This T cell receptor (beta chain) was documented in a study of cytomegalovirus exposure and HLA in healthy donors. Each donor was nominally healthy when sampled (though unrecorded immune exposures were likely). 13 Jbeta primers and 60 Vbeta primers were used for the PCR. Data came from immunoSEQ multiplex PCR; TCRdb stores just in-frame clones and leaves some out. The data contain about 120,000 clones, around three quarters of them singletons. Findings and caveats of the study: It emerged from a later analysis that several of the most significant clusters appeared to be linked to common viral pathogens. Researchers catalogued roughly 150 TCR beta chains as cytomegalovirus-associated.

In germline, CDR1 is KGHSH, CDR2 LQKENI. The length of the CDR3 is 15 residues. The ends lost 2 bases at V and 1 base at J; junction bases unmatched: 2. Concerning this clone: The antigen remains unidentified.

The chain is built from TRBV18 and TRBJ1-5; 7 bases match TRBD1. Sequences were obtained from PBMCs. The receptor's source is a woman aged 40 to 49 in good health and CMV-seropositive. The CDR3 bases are TGTGCCAGCTCACCAGAGGACAGGAGCAATCAGCCCCAGCATTTT. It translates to CASSPEDRSNQPQHF.